This TCR beta chain was obtained from a study of blood T cell repertoires in COVID-19. In its sample, this clone was seen a few times. Only in-frame clones appear in the TCRdb table, and some are missing; sequencing was by immunoSEQ multiplex PCR. The table lists fewer than 250,000 clones, less than 90% of them singletons, with around 20% in the top ten. V shed 1 base, J shed 5 bases, and the junction held 5 bases outside the gene matches. CDR3 length: 15 residues. Germline V gene data show CDR1 as SGHTA and CDR2 as FQGNSA. J is TRBJ1-5 and V is TRBV7-2; 7 bases agree with TRBD1. The sequence was obtained from a young man with active or convalescent COVID-19. Sample: peripheral blood. This CDR3 is CASSLGTGAYQPQHF. For the CDR3, the DNA is TGTGCCAGCAGCTTAGGTACAGGGGCGTATCAGCCCCAGCATTTT.